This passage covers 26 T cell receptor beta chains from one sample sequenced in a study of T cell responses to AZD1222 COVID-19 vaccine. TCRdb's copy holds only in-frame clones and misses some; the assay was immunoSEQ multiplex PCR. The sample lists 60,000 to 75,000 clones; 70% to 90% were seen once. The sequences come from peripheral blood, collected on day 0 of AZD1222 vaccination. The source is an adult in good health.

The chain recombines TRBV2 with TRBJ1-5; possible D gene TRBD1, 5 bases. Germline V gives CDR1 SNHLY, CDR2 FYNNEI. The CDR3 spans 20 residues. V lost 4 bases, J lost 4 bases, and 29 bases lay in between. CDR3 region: CASSGPGGHFAPQRNQPQHF. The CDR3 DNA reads TGTGCCAGCAGTGGCCCCGGAGGACATTTCGCTCCCCAAAGGAATCAGCCCCAGCATTTT.

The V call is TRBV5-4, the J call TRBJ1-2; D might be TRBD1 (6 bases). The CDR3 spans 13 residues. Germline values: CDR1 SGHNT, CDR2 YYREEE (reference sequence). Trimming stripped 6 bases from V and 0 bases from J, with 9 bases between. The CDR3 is CASKRQANYGYTF. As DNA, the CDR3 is TGTGCCAGCAAACGACAGGCTAACTATGGCTACACCTTC.

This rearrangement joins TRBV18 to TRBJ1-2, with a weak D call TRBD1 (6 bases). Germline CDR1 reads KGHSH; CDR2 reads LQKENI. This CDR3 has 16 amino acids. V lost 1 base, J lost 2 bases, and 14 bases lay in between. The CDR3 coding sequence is TGTGCCAGCTCACCACTTCCGGGGGCAAAGAACTATGGCTACACCTTC. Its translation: CASSPLPGAKNYGYTF.

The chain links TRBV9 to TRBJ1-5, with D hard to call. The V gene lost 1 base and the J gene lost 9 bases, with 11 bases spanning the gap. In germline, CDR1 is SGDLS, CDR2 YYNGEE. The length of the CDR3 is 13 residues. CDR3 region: CASSVNSDGPQHF. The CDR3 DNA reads TGTGCCAGCAGCGTAAACAGCGATGGGCCCCAGCATTTT.

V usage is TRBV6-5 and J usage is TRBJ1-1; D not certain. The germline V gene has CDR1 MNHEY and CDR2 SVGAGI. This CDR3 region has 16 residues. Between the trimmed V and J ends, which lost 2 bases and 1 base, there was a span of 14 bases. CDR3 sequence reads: CASSYRSRSGNTEAFF. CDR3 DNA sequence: TGTGCCAGCAGTTACAGAAGTCGGTCTGGGAACACTGAAGCTTTCTTT.

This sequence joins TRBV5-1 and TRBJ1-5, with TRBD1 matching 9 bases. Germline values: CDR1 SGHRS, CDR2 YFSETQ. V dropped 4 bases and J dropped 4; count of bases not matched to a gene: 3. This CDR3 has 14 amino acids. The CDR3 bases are TGCGCCAGCAGCACCGGGACAGGGAATCAGCCCCAGCATTTT. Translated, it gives CASSTGTGNQPQHF.

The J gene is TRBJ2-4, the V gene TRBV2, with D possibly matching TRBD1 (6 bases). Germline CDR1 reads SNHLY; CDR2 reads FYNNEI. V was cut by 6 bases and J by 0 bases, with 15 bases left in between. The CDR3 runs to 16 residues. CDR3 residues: CASRDRTALAKNIQYF. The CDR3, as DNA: TGTGCCAGCAGAGACCGGACAGCACTAGCCAAAAACATTCAGTACTTC.

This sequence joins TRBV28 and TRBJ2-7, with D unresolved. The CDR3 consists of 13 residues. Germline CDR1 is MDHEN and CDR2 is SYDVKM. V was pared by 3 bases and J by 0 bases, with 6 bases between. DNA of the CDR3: TGTGCCAGCAGTTTCGACAACTCCTACGAGCAGTACTTC. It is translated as CASSFDNSYEQYF.

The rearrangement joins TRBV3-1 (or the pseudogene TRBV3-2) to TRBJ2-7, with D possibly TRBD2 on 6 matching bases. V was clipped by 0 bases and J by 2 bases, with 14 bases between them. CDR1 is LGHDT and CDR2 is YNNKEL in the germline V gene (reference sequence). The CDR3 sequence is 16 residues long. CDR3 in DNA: TGTGCCAGCAGCCAAGACTTAACGGGGGACCCCTACGAGCAGTACTTC. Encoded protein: CASSQDLTGDPYEQYF.

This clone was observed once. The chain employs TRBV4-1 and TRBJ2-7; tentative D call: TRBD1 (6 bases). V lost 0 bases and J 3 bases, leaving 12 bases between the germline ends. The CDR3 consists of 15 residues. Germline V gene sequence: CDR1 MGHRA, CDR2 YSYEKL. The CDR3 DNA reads TGCGCCAGCAGCCAAGACTGGCAAGGGGGCTACGAGCAGTACTTC. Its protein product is CASSQDWQGGYEQYF.

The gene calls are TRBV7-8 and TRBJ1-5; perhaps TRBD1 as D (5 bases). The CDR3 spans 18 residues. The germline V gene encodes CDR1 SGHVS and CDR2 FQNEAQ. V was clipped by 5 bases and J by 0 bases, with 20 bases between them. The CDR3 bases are TGTGCCAGCAGCCCCAGCGTATGGGGCCGAAATAGCAATCAGCCCCAGCATTTT. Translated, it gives CASSPSVWGRNSNQPQHF.

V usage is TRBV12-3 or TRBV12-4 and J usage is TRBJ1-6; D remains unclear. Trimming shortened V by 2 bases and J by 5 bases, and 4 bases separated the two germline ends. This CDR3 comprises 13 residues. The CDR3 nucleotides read TGTGCCAGCAGTTTACGCGATAATTCACCCCTCCACTTT. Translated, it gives CASSLRDNSPLHF.

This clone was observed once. CDR3 DNA: TGCGCCAGCAGCTTGGCCACTCAGGCTAATGAAAAACTGTTTTTT. Translated: CASSLATQANEKLFF. The chain links TRBV5-1 to TRBJ1-4; D remains unclear. The CDR3 is made up of 15 amino acids. Germline-derived CDR1 and CDR2 are SGHRS and YFSETQ. V dropped 0 bases and J dropped 3 bases, with 9 bases sitting between them.

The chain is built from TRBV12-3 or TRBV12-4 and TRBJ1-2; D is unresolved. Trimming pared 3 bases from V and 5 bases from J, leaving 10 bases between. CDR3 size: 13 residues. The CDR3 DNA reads TGTGCCAGCAGTTTCTCAAGGGAATATGGCTACACCTTC. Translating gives CASSFSREYGYTF.

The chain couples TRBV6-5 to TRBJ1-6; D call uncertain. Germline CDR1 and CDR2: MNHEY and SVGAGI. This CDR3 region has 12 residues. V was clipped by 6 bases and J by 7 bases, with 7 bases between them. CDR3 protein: CASRSRNSPLHF. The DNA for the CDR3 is TGTGCCAGCAGATCCCGGAATTCACCCCTCCACTTT.

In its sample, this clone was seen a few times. CDR3 in DNA: TGTGCCAGCTCACCTAGGCTCCAGGGTGGGAGTCTCGATGAGCAGTTCTTC. This translates into CASSPRLQGGSLDEQFF. The gene calls are TRBV18 and TRBJ2-1; D is perhaps TRBD1 or TRBD2 (5 bases each). V gave up 3 bases and J gave up 8 bases, with 23 bases separating them. CDR1 and CDR2 (germline): KGHSH, LQKENI. The CDR3 is made up of 17 amino acids.

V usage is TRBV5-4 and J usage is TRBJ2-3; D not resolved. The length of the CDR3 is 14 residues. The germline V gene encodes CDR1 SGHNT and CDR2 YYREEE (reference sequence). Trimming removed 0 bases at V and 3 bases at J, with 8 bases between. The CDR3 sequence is CASSLGQRTDTQYF. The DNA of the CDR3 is TGTGCCAGCAGCTTGGGCCAACGGACAGATACGCAGTATTTT. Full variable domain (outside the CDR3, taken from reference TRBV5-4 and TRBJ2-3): ETGVTQSPTHLIKTRGQQVTLRCSSQSGHNTVSWYQQALGQGPQFIFQYYREEENGRGNFPPRFSGLQFPNYSSELNVNALELDDSALYLCASSLGQRTDTQYFGPGTRLTVL.

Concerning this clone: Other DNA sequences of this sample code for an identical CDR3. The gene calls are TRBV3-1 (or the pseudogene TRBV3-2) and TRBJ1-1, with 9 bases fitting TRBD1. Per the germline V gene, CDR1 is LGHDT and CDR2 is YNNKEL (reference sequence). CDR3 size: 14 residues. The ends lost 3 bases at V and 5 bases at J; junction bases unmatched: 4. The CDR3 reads CASSQGQGGTEAFF. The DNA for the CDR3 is TGTGCCAGCAGCCAGGGACAGGGAGGTACTGAAGCTTTCTTT.

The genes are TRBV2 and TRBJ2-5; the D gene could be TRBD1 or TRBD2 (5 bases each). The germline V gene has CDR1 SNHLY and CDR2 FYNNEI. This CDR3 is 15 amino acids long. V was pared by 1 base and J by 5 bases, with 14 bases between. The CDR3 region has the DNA TGTGCCAGCAGTGAAGGGGGACGGCCTAGGGAGACCCAGTACTTC. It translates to CASSEGGRPRETQYF.

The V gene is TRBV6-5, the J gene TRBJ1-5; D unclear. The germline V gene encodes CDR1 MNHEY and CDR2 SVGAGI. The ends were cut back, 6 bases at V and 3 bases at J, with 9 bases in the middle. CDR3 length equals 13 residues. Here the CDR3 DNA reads TGTGCCAGCAGGCTCTCTTTCAATCAGCCCCAGCATTTT. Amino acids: CASRLSFNQPQHF.

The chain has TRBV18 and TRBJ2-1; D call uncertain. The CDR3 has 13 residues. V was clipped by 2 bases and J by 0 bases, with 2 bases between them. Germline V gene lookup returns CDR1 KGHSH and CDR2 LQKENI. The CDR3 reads CASSPASYNEQFF. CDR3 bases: TGTGCCAGCTCACCAGCCTCCTACAATGAGCAGTTCTTC.

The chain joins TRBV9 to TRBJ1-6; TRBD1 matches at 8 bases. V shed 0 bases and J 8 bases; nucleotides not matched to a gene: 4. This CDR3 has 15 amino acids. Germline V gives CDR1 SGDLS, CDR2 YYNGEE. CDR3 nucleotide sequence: TGTGCCAGCAGCGTAGCGGCGACAGGGGATTCACCCCTCCACTTT. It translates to CASSVAATGDSPLHF.

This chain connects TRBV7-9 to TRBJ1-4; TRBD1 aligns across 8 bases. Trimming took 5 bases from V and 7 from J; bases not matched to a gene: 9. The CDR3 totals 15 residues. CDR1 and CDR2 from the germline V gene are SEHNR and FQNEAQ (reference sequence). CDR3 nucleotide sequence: TGTGCCAGCAGCAGTTGGACAGGGTATGGTGAAAAACTGTTTTTT. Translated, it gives CASSSWTGYGEKLFF.

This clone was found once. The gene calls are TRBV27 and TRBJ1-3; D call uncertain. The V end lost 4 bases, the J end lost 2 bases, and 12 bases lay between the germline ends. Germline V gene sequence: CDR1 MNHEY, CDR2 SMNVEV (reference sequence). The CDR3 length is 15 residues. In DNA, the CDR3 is TGTGCCAGCAGTTCATCTCATATTCCTGGAAACACCATATATTTT. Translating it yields CASSSSHIPGNTIYF.

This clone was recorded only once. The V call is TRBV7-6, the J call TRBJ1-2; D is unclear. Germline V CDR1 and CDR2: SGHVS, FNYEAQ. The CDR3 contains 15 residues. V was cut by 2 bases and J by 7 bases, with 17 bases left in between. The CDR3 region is CASSLNSGGRFGYTF. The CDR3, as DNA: TGTGCCAGCAGCTTAAATTCGGGCGGTCGATTTGGCTACACCTTC.

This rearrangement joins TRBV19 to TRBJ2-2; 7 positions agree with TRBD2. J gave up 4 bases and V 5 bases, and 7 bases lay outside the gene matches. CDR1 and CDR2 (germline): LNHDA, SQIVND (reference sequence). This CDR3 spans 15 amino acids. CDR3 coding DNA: TGTGCCAGTAGTCCCCAGCGGGGCCTCACCGGGGAGCTGTTTTTT. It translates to CASSPQRGLTGELFF.